This TCR beta chain was sequenced in a study of blood T cell repertoires in COVID-19. Study at large: The study drew acute and convalescent COVID-19 samples from the United States, Italy and Spain. The analysed material was cDNA or gDNA that came from T cells, B-cell-depleted T cells, or PBMCs.

All enrollees were about 18 to 89 years old and from fewer than 25 US areas. Trimming left V 5 bases short and J 6 bases short, with 10 bases between. The CDR3 loop spans 12 amino acids. Looked up from germline, CDR1 is MNHEY and CDR2 is SVGEGT. Per the authors' pipeline: Cell counts per sample came from amplifying reference gene primers. Sequencing used immunoSEQ multiplex PCR; TCRdb keeps in-frame clones, though not all of them. That table furnishes V, J and clone size, whereas the DNA furnished D and trimming. The table lists approximately 220,000 clones, roughly four fifths of them singletons, with about 4.8% in the top ten.

This TCR derives from a woman aged 45-60 years who had been exposed to COVID-19. The sample was PBMCs or T cells enriched from blood (not recorded which). The chain couples TRBV6-2 or TRBV6-3 to TRBJ1-1; D may be TRBD1 (6 bases). The CDR3 loop reads CASSGSGAEAFF. CDR3 DNA: TGTGCCAGCAGTGGCTCAGGGGCTGAAGCTTTCTTT.